The 20 T cell receptor beta chains reported below all come from one sample, sequenced in a study of blood T cell repertoires in COVID-19. Using immunoSEQ multiplex PCR, the repertoire was profiled, and TCRdb retains in-frame clones only, with some absent. The data show a few hundred thousand clones, roughly 84% seen once. The sample was peripheral blood. The receptor set was obtained from a woman aged 40 to 49 who had recovered from COVID-19.

CDR3 sequence: CATSRDGGGVEKLFF. The CDR3 DNA follows: TGTGCCACCAGCAGAGATGGGGGGGGTGTCGAAAAACTGTTTTTT. This chain links TRBV15 with TRBJ1-4, with TRBD1 as a possible D gene (5 bases). Per the germline V gene, CDR1 is LNHNV and CDR2 is YYDKDF (reference sequence). V gave up 0 bases and J gave up 8 bases, with 13 bases separating them. The CDR3 sequence is 15 residues long.

The rearrangement uses TRBV7-2 and TRBJ1-6; 8 bases line up with TRBD1. CDR1 is SGHTA, CDR2 FQGNSA, per germline. The V and J ends lost 4 bases and 6 bases, in that order; junction bases with no gene match: 2. The CDR3 covers 14 residues. This CDR3 reads CASSSGQVNSPLHF. The CDR3 nucleotides are TGTGCCAGCAGCTCGGGACAGGTTAATTCACCCCTCCACTTT.

This clone was seen a single time. The rearrangement links TRBV13 to TRBJ2-1; D not certain. The CDR3 runs 13 residues. The ends were cut back, 5 bases at V and 1 base at J, with 6 bases in the middle. Per germline, CDR1 PRHDT and CDR2 FYEKMQ (reference sequence). The CDR3 coding sequence is TGTGCCAGCAGCCCCAATTCCTACAATGAGCAGTTCTTC. Its translation is CASSPNSYNEQFF.

This clone was seen only once. The chain carries TRBV29-1 and TRBJ2-2; D unclear. The CDR3 consists of 12 residues. V gave up 8 bases and J gave up 5 bases, with 12 bases separating them. The V gene's germline CDR1 is SQVTM and CDR2 ANQGSEA. The DNA of the CDR3 is TGCAGCATGTCCCCCGTAACCGGGGAGCTGTTTTTT. It specifies CSMSPVTGELFF.

This clone has a single count. The identical CDR3 is also encoded by other nucleotide sequences in the sample. The chain uses TRBV9 and TRBJ1-5; no definite D call. In germline, CDR1 is SGDLS, CDR2 YYNGEE. Trimming left V 3 bases short and J 0 bases short, with 10 bases between. This CDR3 has 15 residues. The CDR3 here is CASSARGYSNQPQHF. The CDR3 coding sequence is TGTGCCAGCAGCGCCCGGGGTTATAGCAATCAGCCCCAGCATTTT.

This clone appeared once. The rearrangement joins TRBV11-3 to TRBJ1-1, with 12 nucleotides matching TRBD1. The CDR3 sequence is 15 residues long. Germline V gene sequence: CDR1 SGHNT, CDR2 YENEEA. The junction had 6 bases not matched to a gene; V was cut back by 6 bases and J by 4 bases. Here the CDR3 reads CASSLLGQGATEAFF. The CDR3 nucleotides read TGTGCCAGCAGTCTTTTGGGACAGGGGGCCACTGAAGCTTTCTTT.

The chain recombines TRBV5-1 with TRBJ2-7; TRBD1 agrees at 10 bases. This CDR3 contains 13 residues. The V segment lost 3 bases and the J segment 6 bases; nucleotides outside the gene matches: 3. The germline V gene has CDR1 SGHRS and CDR2 YFSETQ. The chain's CDR3 is CASSWGTGAEQYF. Here the CDR3 DNA reads TGCGCCAGCAGCTGGGGGACAGGGGCCGAGCAGTACTTC.

V is TRBV9 and J is TRBJ2-2, with D tentatively TRBD1 (5 bases). Per the germline V gene, CDR1 is SGDLS and CDR2 is YYNGEE. CDR3 length: 17 amino acids. V was cut by 2 bases and J by 5 bases, with 19 bases left in between. The CDR3 nucleotides read TGTGCCAGCAGCGTGCCCCGGCAGGGCCCTGATACCGGGGAGCTGTTTTTT. Its translation is CASSVPRQGPDTGELFF.

The rearrangement links TRBV5-1 to TRBJ2-1; the match to TRBD2 covers 10 bases. Germline V lookup: CDR1 SGHRS, CDR2 YFSETQ. V shed 3 bases, J shed 0 bases, and the junction held 12 bases outside the gene matches. The CDR3 runs 19 residues. Written as DNA, the CDR3 is TGCGCCAGCAGCTCCCGACCTCTAGCGGGGGAAAACTCCTACAATGAGCAGTTCTTC. Its protein product is CASSSRPLAGENSYNEQFF.

V usage is TRBV7-3 and J usage is TRBJ2-3; D gene uncertain. Germline loops: CDR1 SGHTA, CDR2 FQGTGA. This CDR3 spans 15 amino acids. Trimming removed 6 bases at V and 0 bases at J, with 13 bases between. The CDR3 spells CASSPRGQSTDTQYF. In DNA, the CDR3 is TGTGCCAGCAGTCCGCGTGGGCAGAGCACAGATACGCAGTATTTT.

This clone was observed a single time. This chain links TRBV6-1 with TRBJ2-1, with D perhaps TRBD1 (6 bases). The CDR3 runs 16 residues. V lost 2 bases, J lost 0 bases, and 11 bases lay in between. Germline lookup yields CDR1 MNHNS and CDR2 SASEGT. CDR3 loop: CASSETGISSYNEQFF. In DNA form, the CDR3 reads TGTGCCAGCAGTGAAACAGGGATTAGCTCCTACAATGAGCAGTTCTTC.

The chain is built from TRBV2 and TRBJ1-1; tentatively, D is TRBD1 (5 bases). The length of the CDR3 is 13 residues. Germline V lookup: CDR1 SNHLY, CDR2 FYNNEI. V gave up 5 bases and J gave up 4 bases, with 11 bases separating them. CDR3 bases: TGTGCCAGCAGTTTAGAGGGACTCACTGAAGCTTTCTTT. Protein product: CASSLEGLTEAFF.

V and J are TRBV25-1 and TRBJ1-2, with 7 bases aligning to TRBD1. Germline V gives CDR1 MGHDK, CDR2 SYGVNS. The CDR3 sequence is 13 residues long. With 5 bases clipped from V and 4 bases from J, the junction kept 4 bases outside the gene matches. CDR3 region: CASSFRDSYGYTF. The CDR3 DNA reads TGTGCCAGCAGTTTCCGGGACAGCTATGGCTACACCTTC.

This rearrangement joins TRBV5-1 to TRBJ2-7, with 10 nucleotides matching TRBD1. The CDR3 sequence is 15 residues long. In germline, CDR1 is SGHRS, CDR2 YFSETQ. The V gene end was trimmed by 2 bases and the J gene end by 3 bases; junction bases not matched to a gene: 5. The CDR3 sequence is CASSLPGQGNYEQYF. The DNA for the CDR3 is TGCGCCAGCAGCTTACCGGGACAGGGGAACTACGAGCAGTACTTC.

This clone was counted between two and nine times. The gene calls are TRBV3-1 (or the pseudogene TRBV3-2) and TRBJ1-1, with D possibly TRBD1 on 5 matching bases. The CDR3 is made up of 13 amino acids. Trimming took off 9 bases at V and 0 bases at J, with 11 bases between the two ends. Per germline, CDR1 LGHDT and CDR2 YNNKEL (reference sequence). The DNA for the CDR3 is TGTGCCAGTAAGACAGATATGAACACTGAAGCTTTCTTT. Protein sequence: CASKTDMNTEAFF.

V and J are TRBV2 and TRBJ1-1; D unclear. This CDR3 is 12 amino acids long. The germline CDR1 and CDR2 sequences are SNHLY and FYNNEI. V lost 5 bases, J lost 5 bases, and 9 bases lay in between. CDR3 sequence: CASSQWPTEAFF. CDR3 DNA sequence: TGTGCCAGCAGTCAGTGGCCAACTGAAGCTTTCTTT. The full variable domain, rest sourced from reference TRBV2 and TRBJ1-1, is EPEVTQTPSHQVTQMGQEVILRCVPISNHLYFYWYRQILGQKVEFLVSFYNNEISEKSEIFDDQFSVERPDGSNFTLKIRSTKLEDSAMYFCASSQWPTEAFFGQGTRLTVV.

The gene calls are TRBV30 and TRBJ2-2; tentatively, D is TRBD2 (5 bases). The V and J ends lost 5 bases and 1 base respectively, with 11 bases between them. The CDR3 length is 14 residues. Germline loops: CDR1 GTSNPN, CDR2 SVGIG (reference sequence). CDR3 in DNA: TGTGCCTGGTCCTCCGGAGGGAACACCGGGGAGCTGTTTTTT. Translating gives CAWSSGGNTGELFF.

CDR3: CASSVLRRQGNSYEQYF. The CDR3, as DNA: TGTGCCAGCAGTGTTCTCCGGCGACAGGGGAATTCCTACGAGCAGTACTTC. This chain links TRBV25-1 with TRBJ2-7; 8 bases are a match to TRBD1. The V gene end was trimmed by 4 bases and the J gene end by 1 base; junction bases not matched to a gene: 12. Germline lookup yields CDR1 MGHDK and CDR2 SYGVNS. The CDR3 has 17 residues.

Remarks on this clone: Other nucleotide sequences from this sample produce the same CDR3. The chain recombines TRBV5-1 with TRBJ1-1; weak D call: TRBD1 (5 bases). The CDR3 is 16 residues long. CDR1 and CDR2 from the germline V gene are SGHRS and YFSETQ. Trimming took off 0 bases at V and 3 bases at J, with 15 bases between the two ends. Here the CDR3 reads CASSLVGGRGDTEAFF. CDR3 bases: TGCGCCAGCAGCTTGGTGGGAGGACGAGGGGACACTGAAGCTTTCTTT.

The chain couples TRBV9 to TRBJ2-2, with TRBD1 identical over 8 bases. The V gene's germline CDR1 is SGDLS and CDR2 YYNGEE. Germline trimming cut 3 bases from V and 4 bases from J; bases unmatched to any gene: 8. CDR3 length: 16 amino acids. The DNA for the CDR3 is TGTGCCAGCAGCGCCGTTCAGGGGGCGAGCACCGGGGAGCTGTTTTTT. Its translation: CASSAVQGASTGELFF.